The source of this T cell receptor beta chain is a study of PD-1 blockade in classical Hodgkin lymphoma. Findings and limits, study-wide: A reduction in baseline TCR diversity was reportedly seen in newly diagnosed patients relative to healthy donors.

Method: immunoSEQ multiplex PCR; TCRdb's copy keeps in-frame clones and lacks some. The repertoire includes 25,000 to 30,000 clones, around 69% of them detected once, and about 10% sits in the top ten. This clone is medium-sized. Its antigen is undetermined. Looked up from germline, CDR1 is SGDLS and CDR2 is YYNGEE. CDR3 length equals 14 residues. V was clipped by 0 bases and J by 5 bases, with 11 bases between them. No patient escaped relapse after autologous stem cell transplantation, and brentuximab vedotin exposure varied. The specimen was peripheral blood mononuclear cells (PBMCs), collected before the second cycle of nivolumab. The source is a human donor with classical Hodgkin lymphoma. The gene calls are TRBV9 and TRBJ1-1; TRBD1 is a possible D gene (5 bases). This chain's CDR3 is CASSVAEGRTEAFF. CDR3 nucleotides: TGTGCCAGCAGCGTAGCGGAGGGGCGGACTGAAGCTTTCTTT.